The present T cell receptor beta chain was sequenced within a study of CD8+ T cells in alopecia areata. Study information: Treatment of the treated patients consisted of oral tofacitinib, 5 to 10 mg twice daily. Findings and caveats of the study: In blood and scalp, many expanded lesional clones persisted during tofacitinib. Lesional tissue from the scalp (especially in alopecia totalis/universalis) showed higher clonality than normal scalp. Tofacitinib yielded significantly lower scalp clonality and fewer expanded CD8+ clones among the top 100.

Points on this clone: Its antigen is not identified.

Treatment meaning: oral pan-JAK inhibitor, 5-10 mg twice daily. As the sequencing template, cDNA was produced by extracting RNA and reverse transcribing it. The table came from immunoSEQ multiplex PCR; TCRdb's copy has only in-frame clones and leaves some out. The sample holds 150,000 to 200,000 clones, 50% to 65% seen once. The clonotype was recovered from a human donor with alopecia areata. Specimen: CD4+ T cells sorted from blood, collected at week 24, from a patient treated with tofacitinib.

CDR3: CASSFQGVSNSPLHF. The CDR3 DNA is TGTGCCAGCAGTTTTCAGGGGGTTAGTAATTCACCCCTCCACTTT. The gene calls are TRBV27 and TRBJ1-6, with 7 bases matching TRBD1. V trimming: 3 bases; J trimming: 6 bases; junction bases outside the gene matches: 5. CDR1 is MNHEY and CDR2 is SMNVEV in the germline V gene (reference sequence). CDR3 length equals 15 residues.